Listed here are 26 T cell receptor beta chains from one sample, sequenced in a study of control samples from healthy donors and cancer patients. The table came from immunoSEQ multiplex PCR; TCRdb's copy has only in-frame clones and leaves some out. The profile covers around 71,000 clones, with around 87% appearing a single time and under 3% taken by the ten largest. Specimen: PBMCs. The receptor set was obtained from a woman in her forties or fifties with head and neck cancer.

This sequence joins TRBV6-4 and TRBJ2-3, with a possible D match to TRBD2 (6 bases). Trimming removed 4 bases at V and 2 bases at J, with 13 bases between. The germline V gene has CDR1 MRHNA and CDR2 SNTAGT. This CDR3 is 15 amino acids long. The CDR3 reads CASSVLAGSTDTQYF. CDR3 coding DNA: TGTGCCAGCAGTGTTTTGGCGGGGTCCACAGATACGCAGTATTTT.

The rearrangement uses TRBV4-2 and TRBJ2-7, with D maybe TRBD1 (5 bases). This CDR3 has 14 amino acids. With 6 bases removed from V and 3 bases from J, the gap between germline ends came to 15 bases. Germline V gene sequence: CDR1 LGHNA, CDR2 YNFKEQ. The CDR3 region has the DNA TGTGCCAGCAGTCTGGACACTGGGGACTACGAGCAGTACTTC. Translating gives CASSLDTGDYEQYF.

V is TRBV5-4 and J is TRBJ1-4; no clear D gene. Germline V CDR1 and CDR2: SGHNT, YYREEE (reference sequence). Trimming removed 0 bases from V and 12 bases from J, with 9 bases in between. This CDR3 spans 12 amino acids. This CDR3 reads CASSLDLKELFF. CDR3 nucleotides: TGTGCCAGCAGCTTGGACCTAAAGGAACTGTTTTTT.

The rearrangement uses TRBV2 and TRBJ2-1; D remains unclear. The CDR3 runs to 16 residues. The V gene lost 4 bases and the J gene lost 0 bases, with 13 bases spanning the gap. Germline V lookup: CDR1 SNHLY, CDR2 FYNNEI. The DNA for the CDR3 is TGTGCCAGCAGTGGGACCGTCAGGAGCTCCTACAATGAGCAGTTCTTC. It codes for CASSGTVRSSYNEQFF.

The chain employs TRBV11-3 and TRBJ2-1, with TRBD2 matching 8 bases. The germline V gene encodes CDR1 SGHNT and CDR2 YENEEA. V shed 1 base, J shed 5 bases, and the junction held 7 bases outside the gene matches. This CDR3 is 16 amino acids long. The CDR3 protein is CASSLGSGGRDNEQFF. The DNA for the CDR3 is TGTGCCAGCAGCTTAGGGTCGGGGGGGCGGGACAATGAGCAGTTCTTC.

The chain recombines TRBV19 with TRBJ1-1; TRBD1 is a possible D gene (5 bases). The CDR3 totals 17 residues. Germline loops: CDR1 LNHDA, CDR2 SQIVND (reference sequence). Trimming removed 4 bases from V and 0 bases from J, with 18 bases in between. CDR3 DNA sequence: TGTGCCAGTAGTAGTCCGGGACGGAGAAACATGAACACTGAAGCTTTCTTT. It translates to CASSSPGRRNMNTEAFF.

V usage is TRBV27 and J usage is TRBJ2-7, with TRBD2 as a possible D gene (6 bases). Germline V CDR1 and CDR2: MNHEY, SMNVEV (reference sequence). Between the trimmed V and J ends, which lost 3 bases and 6 bases, there was a span of 15 bases. The CDR3 has 14 amino acids. CDR3 DNA sequence: TGTGCCAGCAGTTTCTCGGGAGTAGCCGGCGAGCAGTACTTC. Translating gives CASSFSGVAGEQYF.

There are a few counts of this clone. CDR3 sequence (DNA): TGTGCCAGCAGTTCAACCGAAACCGGGGAGCTGTTTTTT. Protein sequence: CASSSTETGELFF. The rearrangement links TRBV6-2 or TRBV6-3 to TRBJ2-2; no clear D gene. Germline values: CDR1 MNHEY, CDR2 SVGEGT. V dropped 4 bases and J dropped 5 bases, with 8 bases sitting between them. This CDR3 region has 13 residues.

The chain has TRBV18 and TRBJ1-1; D gene ambiguous. Germline V CDR1 and CDR2: KGHSH, LQKENI. There are 11 residues in the CDR3. V dropped 2 bases and J dropped 6 bases, with 4 bases sitting between them. The CDR3 reads CASSPASEAFF. The CDR3 DNA reads TGTGCCAGCTCACCAGCCTCTGAAGCTTTCTTT.

This chain joins TRBV2 and TRBJ1-5; weak D call: TRBD1 (5 bases). Trimming stripped 6 bases from V and 6 bases from J, with 18 bases between. Germline assignment: CDR1 SNHLY and CDR2 FYNNEI. The CDR3 spans 15 residues. CDR3 sequence (DNA): TGTGCCAGCAGGGGCCCCGGGGGGGTCAGTCAGCCCCAGCATTTT. Translated, it gives CASRGPGGVSQPQHF.

The sample holds a few counts of this clone. DNA for the CDR3: TGTGCCAGTACTCGAAGGGGGGCAGCACTAAAGAGGTCCGGGGAGCTGTTTTTT. Translation: CASTRRGAALKRSGELFF. The chain recombines TRBV19 with TRBJ2-2; tentatively, D is TRBD1 or TRBD2 (6 bases each). Germline-derived CDR1 and CDR2 are LNHDA and SQIVND (reference sequence). This CDR3 has 18 amino acids. Deletions cut 7 bases from V and 6 bases from J, with 27 bases between.

The chain couples TRBV7-8 to TRBJ1-5; D is possibly TRBD1 (5 bases). The CDR3 sequence is 14 residues long. Trimming took 5 bases from V and 0 from J, leaving 8 bases between them. The germline V gene has CDR1 SGHVS and CDR2 FQNEAQ. CDR3 DNA sequence: TGTGCCAGCAGCCGGGACTATAGCAATCAGCCCCAGCATTTT. Protein product: CASSRDYSNQPQHF.

The rearrangement links TRBV5-1 to TRBJ1-2; 11 nucleotides match TRBD1. Germline-derived CDR1 and CDR2 are SGHRS and YFSETQ. V lost 4 bases and J lost 3; bases outside the gene matches: 2. The CDR3 runs to 14 residues. The CDR3 reads CASSRTGGDYGYTF. The CDR3 nucleotides read TGCGCCAGCAGCCGGACAGGGGGCGACTATGGCTACACCTTC.

This clone was seen a few times. The chain is built from TRBV29-1 and TRBJ1-2; D uncertain. Deletions cut 7 bases from V and 6 bases from J, with 12 bases between. CDR1 is SQVTM, CDR2 ANQGSEA, per germline. CDR3 size: 11 residues. Here the CDR3 reads CSARGDDGYTF. CDR3 nucleotide sequence: TGCAGCGCCAGAGGAGACGATGGCTACACCTTC.

The V gene is TRBV28, the J gene TRBJ1-3; no reliable D call. The ends were cut back, 2 bases at V and 2 bases at J, with 7 bases in the middle. Per the germline V gene, CDR1 is MDHEN and CDR2 is SYDVKM. The CDR3 sequence is 14 residues long. CDR3 DNA: TGTGCCAGCAGTTTAGAGGGAACTGGAAACACCATATATTTT. Protein product: CASSLEGTGNTIYF.

The chain joins TRBV20-1 to TRBJ1-2; D is unclear. Germline assignment: CDR1 DFQATT and CDR2 SNEGSKA (reference sequence). V dropped 0 bases and J dropped 8 bases, with 7 bases sitting between them. The CDR3 is 11 amino acids. The CDR3 loop reads CSAREGNGYTF. CDR3 bases: TGCAGTGCTAGAGAGGGCAACGGCTACACCTTC.

V is TRBV2 and J is TRBJ2-1; 7 nucleotides match TRBD2. This CDR3 is built from 15 residues. Germline-derived CDR1 and CDR2 are SNHLY and FYNNEI. J lost 1 base, V lost 4 bases, and 4 bases had no gene match. The CDR3: CASSATGGSYNEQFF. CDR3 coding DNA: TGTGCCAGCAGTGCGACGGGGGGTTCCTACAATGAGCAGTTCTTC.

The V and J genes are TRBV3-1 (or the pseudogene TRBV3-2) and TRBJ1-5; D unresolved. Deletions cut 0 bases from V and 0 bases from J, with 6 bases between. Per germline, CDR1 LGHDT and CDR2 YNNKEL (reference sequence). This CDR3 region has 15 residues. The CDR3: CASSQERYSNQPQHF. In DNA, the CDR3 is TGTGCCAGCAGCCAAGAACGGTATAGCAATCAGCCCCAGCATTTT.

The chain employs TRBV2 and TRBJ2-7; 15 positions agree with TRBD2. The CDR3 sequence is 18 residues long. V was clipped by 7 bases and J by 6 bases; unmatched bases: 16. Germline lookup yields CDR1 SNHLY and CDR2 FYNNEI. The CDR3 DNA is TGTGCCAGCACCCAAGGGACTAGCGGGGGGTTAATAGCACGCGAGCAGTACTTC. Translation: CASTQGTSGGLIAREQYF.

V gene TRBV9 combines with J gene TRBJ1-2; 7 nucleotides align to TRBD1. Germline V lookup: CDR1 SGDLS, CDR2 YYNGEE. This CDR3 contains 14 residues. The trim removed 4 bases at V and 5 bases at J, leaving 8 bases unmatched. DNA for the CDR3: TGTGCCAGCAGCTTAAGGGACAGTCCGTATGGCTACACCTTC. This encodes CASSLRDSPYGYTF.

The chain has TRBV30 and TRBJ1-2, with no clear D. Trimming stripped 1 base from V and 7 bases from J, with 13 bases between. Germline CDR1 is GTSNPN and CDR2 is SVGIG (reference sequence). The CDR3 runs 13 residues. The CDR3 loop reads CAWSGVSLFGYTF. The CDR3 bases are TGTGCCTGGAGTGGGGTTTCATTATTTGGCTACACCTTC. The variable domain in full, with the rest retrieved from reference TRBV30 and TRBJ1-2, is SQTIHQWPATLVQPVGSPLSLECTVEGTSNPNLYWYRQAAGRGLQLLFYSVGIGQISSEVPQNLSASRPQDRQFILSSKKLLLSDSGFYLCAWSGVSLFGYTFGSGTRLTVV.

The chain couples TRBV5-1 to TRBJ1-6; 8 bases line up with TRBD1. This CDR3 contains 15 residues. The J segment lost 7 bases and the V segment lost 3 bases, leaving 6 bases of the junction unmatched. CDR1 SGHRS and CDR2 YFSETQ come from the germline V gene. CDR3 sequence reads: CASSSGQGKNSPLHF. CDR3 DNA sequence: TGCGCCAGCAGCTCCGGACAGGGCAAGAATTCACCCCTCCACTTT.

This clone was observed a handful of times. This chain links TRBV30 with TRBJ2-3; possibly TRBD1 for D (6 bases). Per the germline V gene, CDR1 is GTSNPN and CDR2 is SVGIG (reference sequence). The germline V and J ends were trimmed by 0 bases and 2 bases, with 15 bases remaining between them. The CDR3 sequence is 16 residues long. The CDR3 protein is CAWSVKTGRATDTQYF. CDR3 DNA sequence: TGTGCCTGGAGTGTTAAGACAGGCCGAGCCACAGATACGCAGTATTTT.

This sequence joins TRBV7-8 and TRBJ1-1; TRBD1 matches at 8 bases. The V segment lost 4 bases and the J segment 11 bases; nucleotides outside the gene matches: 9. The CDR3 extends over 13 amino acids. The V gene's germline CDR1 is SGHVS and CDR2 FQNEAQ. The chain's CDR3 is CASSSDRGGMAFF. In DNA, the CDR3 is TGTGCCAGCAGCTCCGACAGGGGCGGTATGGCTTTCTTT.

The CDR3 spells CASSLSTRAGGKAFF. CDR3 in DNA: TGTGCCAGCAGTTTATCTACCCGGGCCGGGGGTAAAGCTTTCTTT. The chain is built from TRBV28 and TRBJ1-1; D possibly corresponds to TRBD1 (5 bases). The V gene lost 1 base and the J gene lost 9 bases, with 18 bases spanning the gap. The germline gives CDR1 MDHEN, CDR2 SYDVKM. The CDR3 is 15 residues long.

This chain links TRBV7-9 with TRBJ2-7; D remains ambiguous. V lost 5 bases and J lost 3, with 11 bases in between. This CDR3 region has 13 residues. The germline gives CDR1 SEHNR, CDR2 FQNEAQ (reference sequence). CDR3 bases: TGTGCCAGCAGCCCCCTATCCCACTACGAGCAGTACTTC. It encodes CASSPLSHYEQYF.